This TCR beta chain was captured in a study of T-cell reconstitution after alpha-beta-depleted transplantation in children listed by TCRdb under 2016. Concerning the study at large: T-cell immune reconstitution after TCRalphabeta/CD19-depleted allogeneic hematopoietic cell transplantation in children was quantitatively tracked in the study by means of TCR repertoire profiling.

For this clonotype: Its antigen remains unidentified. Base-call qualities are not available, and no considerably larger clone is one nucleotide away.

Reading the germline V gene gives CDR1 SGHRS and CDR2 YFSETQ. The V end loses 3 bases and the J end loses 5 bases, and a stretch of 12 bases separates them. The CDR3, from cysteine to phenylalanine, totals 13 residues. The sequence is cut down to CDR3 DNA, 39 bases in frame from base 1. The library was made by PCR. Sequenced using an Illumina HiSeq 2500. Molecular barcoding was employed in the preparation of TCR libraries, with unique molecular identifiers being used to normalize TCRbeta repertoire quantification. Starting from the raw public reads, TCRdb applied fastp trimming at Q25, assembled clones with MiXCR and retained in-frame beta chains. Every CDR3 protein is listed once, alongside the most common genes and DNA of its rows. For this sample the table gives some 490,000 distinct CDR3 sequences, of which 9.5% to 15% were detected only once. Clones ranked in the top ten supply less than 6.5% of the sample.

The chain is assembled from TRBV5-1 and TRBJ2-7; no confident D gene assignment can be made. The sample consisted of PBMCs from the stem cell graft donor, taken from the stem cell graft. The receptor was isolated from a human donor who donated a stem cell graft to a child with combined immunodeficiency. The CDR3: CASSWSGFNEQYF. The DNA reads TGCGCCAGCAGCTGGTCGGGTTTCAACGAGCAGTACTTC. Full variable domain (CDR3 extended with the reference TRBV5-1 and TRBJ2-7 proteins): KAGVTQTPRYLIKTRGQQVTLSCSPISGHRSVSWYQQTPGQGLQFLFEYFSETQRNKGNFPGRFSGRQFSNSRSEMNVSTLELGDSALYLCASSWSGFNEQYFGPGTRLTVT.